This T cell receptor beta chain was captured by sequencing in a study of shared clonotypes between healthy human individuals. Study-wide points: Non-shared clonotypes had lower generation probabilities than clonotypes shared by all four sorted-subset donors. Between four donors, naive CD4 clonotypes were shared at a level of roughly 5.5%. It was only blood that was sampled, and tissue repertoires likely differ.

Profiled with immunoSEQ multiplex PCR; TCRdb holds only in-frame clones, not every one. This repertoire shows more than 550,000 clones, about 90% found once; its top ten account for approximately 24%. Cells designated naive CD8 were CD45RO-negative and were positively selected for CCR7, with terminally differentiated effector memory CD45RA+ cells excluded. Turning to this clone: The antigen remains unidentified. The junction differs from germline at one of its ends, possibly a read error.

This TCR derives from a man aged 30 to 39 in good health. The sample consisted of naive CD8+ T cells sorted from blood.

CDR3 sequence: CASSQDLTESPDF. CDR3 DNA sequence: TGCGCCAGCAGCCAAGATCTCACAGAGTCCCCCGACTTC. The V and J genes are TRBV4-1 and TRBJ2-7; D not certain. The germline gives CDR1 MGHRA, CDR2 YSYEKL. This CDR3 is built from 13 residues.